These 19 T cell receptor beta chains were sequenced from one sample in a study of cytomegalovirus exposure and HLA in healthy donors. The PCR employed 60 Vbeta primers together with 13 Jbeta primers. The repertoire was sequenced with immunoSEQ multiplex PCR; TCRdb's copy has only in-frame clones and lacks some. The sample lists about 160,000 clones; 80% to 85% were seen once. The sample taken for sequencing was PBMCs. The source of these receptors is a girl aged 2 to 9 in good health and CMV-seropositive.

As to this clone: Other DNA sequences in the same sample also yield this CDR3. The CDR3 loop reads CASSEGTSGSNEQFF. DNA for the CDR3: TGTGCCAGCAGTGAAGGAACTAGCGGGAGCAATGAGCAGTTCTTC. The V call is TRBV6-1, the J call TRBJ2-1; 11 positions agree with TRBD2. Germline loops: CDR1 MNHNS, CDR2 SASEGT. V shed 1 base and J 6 bases; nucleotides not matched to a gene: 2. CDR3 length: 15 amino acids.

This clone was found a few times. The rearrangement joins TRBV7-3 to TRBJ2-7, with TRBD1 matching 9 bases. With 1 base clipped from V and 3 bases from J, the junction kept 1 base outside the gene matches. Germline V CDR1 and CDR2: SGHTA, FQGTGA. The CDR3 loop spans 14 amino acids. The CDR3 loop reads CASSLMGQGYEQYF. Here the CDR3 DNA reads TGTGCCAGCAGCTTAATGGGACAGGGCTACGAGCAGTACTTC.

The sample holds a few counts of this clone. The CDR3 bases are TGTGCCAGCAGCGCTGTAGCAGGAGGTGGAGATACGCAGTATTTT. Amino acid sequence: CASSAVAGGGDTQYF. The V call is TRBV6-4, the J call TRBJ2-3, with D tentatively TRBD2 (5 bases). CDR1 MRHNA and CDR2 SNTAGT come from the germline V gene. Trimming left V 6 bases short and J 5 bases short, with 18 bases between. The CDR3 extends over 15 amino acids.

This rearrangement joins TRBV30 to TRBJ2-7, with 7 bases identical to TRBD2. From germline, CDR1 is GTSNPN and CDR2 SVGIG (reference sequence). J lost 5 bases, V lost 3 bases, and 7 bases had no gene match. The CDR3 spans 13 residues. CDR3 region: CAWRGGTIDEQYF. The CDR3 DNA follows: TGTGCCTGGAGGGGAGGGACCATCGACGAGCAGTACTTC.

The V gene is TRBV27, the J gene TRBJ1-1; perhaps TRBD1 as D (6 bases). This CDR3 is 13 amino acids long. Trimming pared 3 bases from V and 7 bases from J, leaving 12 bases between. Per the germline V gene, CDR1 is MNHEY and CDR2 is SMNVEV (reference sequence). CDR3 nucleotides: TGTGCCAGCAGTTTCAAGCCGGACAGTGAAGCTTTCTTT. It translates to CASSFKPDSEAFF.

The rearrangement links TRBV28 to TRBJ2-3, with D unclear. There are 13 residues in the CDR3. Per germline, CDR1 MDHEN and CDR2 SYDVKM. Trimming pared 5 bases from V and 5 bases from J, leaving 11 bases between. The CDR3 protein is CASSPQQEDTQYF. The CDR3 DNA reads as TGTGCCAGCAGTCCACAGCAGGAAGATACGCAGTATTTT.

V is TRBV4-1 and J is TRBJ1-3; D gene uncertain. Germline V lookup: CDR1 MGHRA, CDR2 YSYEKL. Trimming took 5 bases from V and 0 from J, leaving 11 bases between them. The CDR3 contains 15 residues. This CDR3 reads CASSFDSFSGNTIYF. For the CDR3, the DNA is TGCGCCAGCAGCTTTGACTCCTTCTCTGGAAACACCATATATTTT.

The chain joins TRBV9 to TRBJ2-4, with 8 bases aligning to TRBD2. Losses at the gene ends were 0 bases for V and 7 bases for J; bases not matched to a gene: 3. The CDR3 has 14 amino acids. Per the germline V gene, CDR1 is SGDLS and CDR2 is YYNGEE. CDR3 nucleotides: TGTGCCAGCAGCGTAGCAGGCGGGAGGAACATTCAGTACTTC. Its translation: CASSVAGGRNIQYF.

The genes are TRBV15 and TRBJ1-2; 12 bases line up with TRBD1. CDR1 is LNHNV and CDR2 is YYDKDF in the germline V gene (reference sequence). Losses at the gene ends were 1 base for V and 8 bases for J; bases not matched to a gene: 5. The CDR3 length is 15 residues. CDR3 nucleotide sequence: TGTGCCACCAGCAGAGCGGGACAGGGGGCGAAAGGCTACACCTTC. Protein product: CATSRAGQGAKGYTF.

The chain carries TRBV9 and TRBJ2-7, with TRBD1 identical over 9 bases. Germline CDR1 SGDLS, CDR2 YYNGEE. This CDR3 contains 16 residues. V was clipped by 0 bases and J by 3 bases; unmatched bases: 7. The CDR3 nucleotides read TGTGCCAGCAGCGTAGGACCGGGACAGGGTCACTACGAGCAGTACTTC. The encoded protein is CASSVGPGQGHYEQYF.

V is TRBV6-5 and J is TRBJ1-1, with 7 bases that match TRBD1. CDR1 and CDR2 from the germline V gene are MNHEY and SVGAGI. V lost 0 bases and J lost 11; bases outside the gene matches: 3. This CDR3 region has 12 residues. The CDR3 DNA reads as TGTGCCAGCAGTTACTCGACAGGGATGGCTTTCTTT. Its translation: CASSYSTGMAFF.

A note on this clone: The junction departs from the called germline gene at one end, perhaps through a read error. The rearrangement links TRBV7-7 to TRBJ2-5; TRBD1 is a possible D gene (5 bases). The CDR3 is 15 residues long. Looked up from germline, CDR1 is SSHAT and CDR2 is FNYEAQ (reference sequence). The CDR3 spells CASSPRQARAETQYF. CDR3 sequence (DNA): TGTGCTAGCAGCCCCCGCCAGGCCAGGGCAGAGACCCAGTACTTC.

CDR3 residues: CASSQTGGTSGRIAYNEQFF. The CDR3 region has the DNA TGTGCCAGCAGCCAGACGGGTGGGACTAGCGGGAGAATAGCCTACAATGAGCAGTTCTTC. V gene TRBV14 combines with J gene TRBJ2-1, with TRBD2 matching over 14 bases. The V and J ends lost 3 bases and 2 bases, in that order; junction bases with no gene match: 12. There are 20 residues in the CDR3. Germline V gives CDR1 SGHDN, CDR2 FVKESK.

V gene TRBV5-6 combines with J gene TRBJ1-4, with TRBD1 identical over 11 bases. This CDR3 is built from 17 residues. The ends lost 6 bases at V and 1 base at J; junction bases unmatched: 8. The germline V gene encodes CDR1 SGHDT and CDR2 YYEEEE. The CDR3 is CASTRTGGAGTNEKLFF. For the CDR3, the DNA is TGTGCCAGCACCAGGACAGGGGGCGCGGGAACTAATGAAAAACTGTTTTTT.

In its sample, this clone was seen once. The V and J genes are TRBV7-3 and TRBJ2-2; possible D gene TRBD1, 5 bases. V was clipped by 5 bases and J by 5 bases, with 15 bases between them. Germline CDR1 and CDR2: SGHTA and FQGTGA. The CDR3 has 15 residues. CDR3: CASSRPQGVTGELFF. The CDR3, as DNA: TGTGCCAGCAGCCGTCCTCAGGGCGTTACCGGGGAGCTGTTTTTT.

The rearrangement uses TRBV7-9 and TRBJ2-7; D may be TRBD1 (5 bases). The CDR3 runs 16 residues. V lost 5 bases and J lost 0, with 17 bases in between. Germline V gene sequence: CDR1 SEHNR, CDR2 FQNEAQ (reference sequence). The CDR3 sequence: CASSPKGRISSYEQYF. Here the CDR3 DNA reads TGTGCCAGCAGCCCAAAGGGGCGTATAAGCTCCTACGAGCAGTACTTC.

J is TRBJ2-3 and V is TRBV4-2, with 8 bases lining up with TRBD2. Germline V gives CDR1 LGHNA, CDR2 YNFKEQ. The CDR3 runs 14 residues. Here the CDR3 reads CATQPTGGQDTQYF. The CDR3 DNA reads TGTGCGACCCAACCGACGGGAGGGCAAGATACGCAGTATTTT.

V gene TRBV5-1 combines with J gene TRBJ2-5; D remains ambiguous. Germline-derived CDR1 and CDR2 are SGHRS and YFSETQ. The V gene lost 0 bases and the J gene lost 2 bases, with 8 bases spanning the gap. CDR3 length: 14 amino acids. CDR3 sequence reads: CASSLARLQETQYF. The CDR3 region has the DNA TGCGCCAGCAGCTTGGCTCGGTTACAAGAGACCCAGTACTTC. The full variable domain, rest sourced from reference TRBV5-1 and TRBJ2-5, is KAGVTQTPRYLIKTRGQQVTLSCSPISGHRSVSWYQQTPGQGLQFLFEYFSETQRNKGNFPGRFSGRQFSNSRSEMNVSTLELGDSALYLCASSLARLQETQYFGPGTRLLVL.

The chain has TRBV5-6 and TRBJ2-7, with 9 bases matching TRBD1. The CDR3 length is 16 residues. V was clipped by 4 bases and J by 3 bases; unmatched bases: 11. CDR1 is SGHDT, CDR2 YYEEEE, per germline. CDR3 coding DNA: TGTGCCAGCAGCGGTATAGACAGGGGGGAATACTACGAGCAGTACTTC. Translated: CASSGIDRGEYYEQYF.